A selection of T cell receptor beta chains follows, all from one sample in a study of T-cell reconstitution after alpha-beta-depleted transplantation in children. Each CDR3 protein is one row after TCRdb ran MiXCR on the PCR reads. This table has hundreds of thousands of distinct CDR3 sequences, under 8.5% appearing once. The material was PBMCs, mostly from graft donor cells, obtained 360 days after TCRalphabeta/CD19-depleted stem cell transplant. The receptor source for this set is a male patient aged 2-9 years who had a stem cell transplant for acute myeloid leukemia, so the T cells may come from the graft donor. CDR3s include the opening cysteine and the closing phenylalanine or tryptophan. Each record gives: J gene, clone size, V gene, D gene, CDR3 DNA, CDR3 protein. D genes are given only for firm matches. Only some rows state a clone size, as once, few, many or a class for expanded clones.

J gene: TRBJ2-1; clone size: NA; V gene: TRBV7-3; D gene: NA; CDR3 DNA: TGTGCCAGCAGCTTAAGCCCCCGCGGCCATGAGCAGTTCTTC; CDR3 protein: CASSLSPRGHEQFF
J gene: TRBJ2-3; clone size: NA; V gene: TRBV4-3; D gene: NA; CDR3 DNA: TGCGCCAGCCCCCAAAGATACACAGATACGCAGTATTTT; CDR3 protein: CASPQRYTDTQYF
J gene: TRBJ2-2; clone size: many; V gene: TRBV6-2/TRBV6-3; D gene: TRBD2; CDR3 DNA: TGTGCCAGCACCCCGGGGGGGCGTAACACCGGGGAGCTGTTTTTT; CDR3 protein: CASTPGGRNTGELFF
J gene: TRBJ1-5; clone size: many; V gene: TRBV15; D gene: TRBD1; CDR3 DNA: TGTGCCACCAGCCAGGGGGCGGGTAAATCTCCCTATCAGCCCCAGCATTTT; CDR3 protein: CATSQGAGKSPYQPQHF
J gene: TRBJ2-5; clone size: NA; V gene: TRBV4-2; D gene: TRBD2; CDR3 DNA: TGTGCCAGCAGCCAAGAGTCGAGCGGGGGGGTCATTCGGGAGACCCAGTACTTC; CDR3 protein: CASSQESSGGVIRETQYF
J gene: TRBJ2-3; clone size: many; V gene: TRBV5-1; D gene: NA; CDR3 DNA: TGCGCCAGCAGCAAAGGGACTCCCCTCGTTTATACGCAGTATTTT; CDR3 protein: CASSKGTPLVYTQYF
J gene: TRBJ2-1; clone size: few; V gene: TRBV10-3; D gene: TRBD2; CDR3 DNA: TGTGCCATCAGCCCGGCGCTAGCGGGGGTTGAGCAGTTCTTC; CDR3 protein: CAISPALAGVEQFF
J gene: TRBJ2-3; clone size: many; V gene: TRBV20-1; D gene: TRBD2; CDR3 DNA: TGCAGTGCTAGGGGCCCTAGCGGGGTTGGAGATACGCAGTATTTT; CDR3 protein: CSARGPSGVGDTQYF
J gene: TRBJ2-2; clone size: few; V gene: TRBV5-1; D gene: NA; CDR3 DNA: TGCGCCAGCAGACGAGATAGCACCGGGGAGCTGTTTTTT; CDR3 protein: CASRRDSTGELFF
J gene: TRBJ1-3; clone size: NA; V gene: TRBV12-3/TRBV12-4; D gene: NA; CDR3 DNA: TGTGCCAGCAGTTTAGCGCAGCCCATATATTTT; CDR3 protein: CASSLAQPIYF
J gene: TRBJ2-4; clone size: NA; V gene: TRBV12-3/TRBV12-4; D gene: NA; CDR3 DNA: TGTGCCAGCAGTTCCTCGACTAACGTAGCCAAAAACATTCAGTACTTC; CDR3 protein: CASSSSTNVAKNIQYF
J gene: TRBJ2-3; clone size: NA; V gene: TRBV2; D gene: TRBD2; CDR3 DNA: TGTGCCCGGGGTGCCGGGGGGGCTACAGATACGCAGTATTTT; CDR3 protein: CARGAGGATDTQYF
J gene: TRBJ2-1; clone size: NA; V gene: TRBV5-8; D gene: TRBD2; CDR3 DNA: TGTGCCAGCAGCTTGGGGACTAGCGGGGGACTTGACTCCGAGCAGTTCTTC; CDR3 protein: CASSLGTSGGLDSEQFF
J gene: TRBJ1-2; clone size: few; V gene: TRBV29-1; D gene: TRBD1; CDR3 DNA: TGCAGCGCCATCACCGGGACAGACCTTAGTATTCGCTATGGCTACACCTTC; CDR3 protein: CSAITGTDLSIRYGYTF
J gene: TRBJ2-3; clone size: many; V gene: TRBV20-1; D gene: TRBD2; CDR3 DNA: TGCAGTGCTAGAAACGGACTAGCGGGAGAAAGTGGACGCACAGATACGCAGTATTTT; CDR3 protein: CSARNGLAGESGRTDTQYF
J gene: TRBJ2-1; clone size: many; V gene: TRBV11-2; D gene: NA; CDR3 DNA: TGTGCCAGCAGCTTAGTCGGCAGACGAGGTCAGGGTGAGCAGTTCTTC; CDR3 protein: CASSLVGRRGQGEQFF
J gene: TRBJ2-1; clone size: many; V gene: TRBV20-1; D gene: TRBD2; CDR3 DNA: TGCAGTGCTAGAGCGGGAGGAACGGGAGGGGATTTGCATGAGCAGTTCTTC; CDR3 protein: CSARAGGTGGDLHEQFF
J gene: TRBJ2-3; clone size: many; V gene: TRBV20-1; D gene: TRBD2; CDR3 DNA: TGCAGTGCTAGATCATCGACTAGCGGGGGGGCAACAGATACGCAGTATTTT; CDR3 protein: CSARSSTSGGATDTQYF
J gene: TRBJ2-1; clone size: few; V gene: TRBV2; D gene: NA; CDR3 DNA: TGTGCCAGCAGTAACCTTGAGCAGTTCTTC; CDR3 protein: CASSNLEQFF
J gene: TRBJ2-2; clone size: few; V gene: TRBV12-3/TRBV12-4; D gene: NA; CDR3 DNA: TGTGCCAGCAGTCCCATCAGGGGGAACACCGGGGAGCTGTTTTTT; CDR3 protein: CASSPIRGNTGELFF
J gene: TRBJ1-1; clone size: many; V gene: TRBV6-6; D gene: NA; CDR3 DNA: TGTGCCAGCAGAAAAAACACTGAAGCTTTCTTT; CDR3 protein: CASRKNTEAFF
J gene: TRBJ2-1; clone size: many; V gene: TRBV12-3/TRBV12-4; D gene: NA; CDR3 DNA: TGTGCCAGCAGTCGGGCTTACGCCTACAATGAGCAGTTCTTC; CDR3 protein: CASSRAYAYNEQFF
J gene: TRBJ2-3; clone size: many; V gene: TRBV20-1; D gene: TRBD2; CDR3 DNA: TGCAGTGCTAGCAGGCTAGCGGGGGGGCGGGATAAAGATACGCAGTATTTT; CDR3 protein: CSASRLAGGRDKDTQYF
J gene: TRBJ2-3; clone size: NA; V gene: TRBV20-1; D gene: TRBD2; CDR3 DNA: TGCAGTGCTAGAGTTGGACTAGCTACAGATACGCAGTATTTT; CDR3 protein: CSARVGLATDTQYF
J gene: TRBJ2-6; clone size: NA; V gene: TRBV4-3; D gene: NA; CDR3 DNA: TGCGCCAGCAGCCCACCGGTCTCTGGGGCCAACGTCCTGACTTTC; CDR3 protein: CASSPPVSGANVLTF
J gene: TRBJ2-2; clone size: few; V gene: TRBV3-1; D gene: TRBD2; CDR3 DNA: TGTGCCAGCAGCTCTGCAGCGGGAGGCACCGGGGAGCTGTTTTTT; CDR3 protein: CASSSAAGGTGELFF
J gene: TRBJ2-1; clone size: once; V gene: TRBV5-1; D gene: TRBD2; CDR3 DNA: TGCGCCAGCAGCTTCTTAGCGGGAGGGGGAACAAACAATGAGCAGTTCTTC; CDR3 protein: CASSFLAGGGTNNEQFF
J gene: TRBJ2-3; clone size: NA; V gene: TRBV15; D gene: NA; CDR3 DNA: TGTGCCACCAGCAGAGATCGGGAAAAGCGCACAGATACGCAGTATTTT; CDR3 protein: CATSRDREKRTDTQYF
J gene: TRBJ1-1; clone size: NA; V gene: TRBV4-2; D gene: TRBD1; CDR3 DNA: TGTGCCAGCAGCCGGGTCGGACAGGAGTTCACTGAAGCTTTCTTT; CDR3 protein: CASSRVGQEFTEAFF